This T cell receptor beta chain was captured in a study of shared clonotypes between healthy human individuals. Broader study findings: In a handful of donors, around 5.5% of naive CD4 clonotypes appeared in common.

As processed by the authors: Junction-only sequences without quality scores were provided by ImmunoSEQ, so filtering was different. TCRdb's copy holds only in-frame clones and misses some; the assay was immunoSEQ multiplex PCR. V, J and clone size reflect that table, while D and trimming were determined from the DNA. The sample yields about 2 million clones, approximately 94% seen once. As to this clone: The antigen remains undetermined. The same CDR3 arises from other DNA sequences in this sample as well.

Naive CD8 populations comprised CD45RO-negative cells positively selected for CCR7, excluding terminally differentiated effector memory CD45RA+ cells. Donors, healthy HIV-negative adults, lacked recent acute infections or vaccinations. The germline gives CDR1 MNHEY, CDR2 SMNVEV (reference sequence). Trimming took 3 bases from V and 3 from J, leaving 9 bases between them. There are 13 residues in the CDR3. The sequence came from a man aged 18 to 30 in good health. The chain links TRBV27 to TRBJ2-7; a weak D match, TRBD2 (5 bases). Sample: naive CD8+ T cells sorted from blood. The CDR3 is CASSFGRGYEQYF. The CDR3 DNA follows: TGTGCCAGCAGTTTTGGTCGGGGCTACGAGCAGTACTTC.